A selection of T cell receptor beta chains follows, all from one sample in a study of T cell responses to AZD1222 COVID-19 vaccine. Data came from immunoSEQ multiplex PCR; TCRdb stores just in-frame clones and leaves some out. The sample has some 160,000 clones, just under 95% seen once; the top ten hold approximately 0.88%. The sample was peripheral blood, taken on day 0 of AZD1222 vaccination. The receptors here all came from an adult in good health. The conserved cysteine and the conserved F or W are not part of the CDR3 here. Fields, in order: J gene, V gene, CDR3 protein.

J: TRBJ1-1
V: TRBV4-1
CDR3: ASRQGVGGTEAF

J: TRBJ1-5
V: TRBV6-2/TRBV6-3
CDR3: ASSFLGTDNNQPQH

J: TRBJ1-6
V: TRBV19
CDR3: ASSTSLGSPLH

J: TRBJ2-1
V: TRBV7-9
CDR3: ASSKEEVF

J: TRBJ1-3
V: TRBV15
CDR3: ATSRDWAASGNTIY

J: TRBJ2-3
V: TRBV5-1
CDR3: ASRSGQGTDTQY

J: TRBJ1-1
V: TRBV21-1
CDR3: ASSKLLREYRDRGLNTEAF

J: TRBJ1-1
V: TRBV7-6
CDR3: ASSPQGGGRDMNTEAF

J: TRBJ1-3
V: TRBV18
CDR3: ASSLPPGGAGGNTIY

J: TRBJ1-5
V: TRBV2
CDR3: ASSAGNNQPQH

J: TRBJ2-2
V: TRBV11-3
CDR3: ASRPPTGDTGELF

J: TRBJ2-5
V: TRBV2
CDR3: ASSLGRLETQY

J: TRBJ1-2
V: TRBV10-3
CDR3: AISVDSYYGYT

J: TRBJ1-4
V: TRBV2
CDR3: ASSEWVGGGANEKLF

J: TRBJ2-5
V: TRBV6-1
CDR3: ASSEQGTGGETQY

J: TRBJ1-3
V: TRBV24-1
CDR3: ATIQEGLSGNTIY

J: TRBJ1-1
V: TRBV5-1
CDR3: ASSPQGLTTEAF

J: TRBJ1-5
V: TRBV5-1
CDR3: ASSVAGTGGQPQH

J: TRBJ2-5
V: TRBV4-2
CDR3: ASSQDSGGAQY

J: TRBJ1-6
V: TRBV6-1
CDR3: ASSERGRLNSPLH

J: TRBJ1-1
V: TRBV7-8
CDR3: ASSLGTGREAF

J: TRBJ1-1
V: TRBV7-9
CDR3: ASGRDTLNTEAF

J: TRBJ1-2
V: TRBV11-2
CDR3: ASSSGQIGVNYGYT

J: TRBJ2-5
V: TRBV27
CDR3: ASSEKGGIYRETQY

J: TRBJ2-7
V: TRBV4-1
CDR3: ASSRTGTVDEQY

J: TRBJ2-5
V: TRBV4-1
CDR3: ASSHGTRQETQY

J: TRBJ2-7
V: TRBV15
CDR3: ATSRGRQATVQY

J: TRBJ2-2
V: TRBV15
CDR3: ATGTGNTGELF

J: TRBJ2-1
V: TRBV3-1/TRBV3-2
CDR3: ASSQVLGGMNEQF

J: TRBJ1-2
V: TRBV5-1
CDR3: ASSLFPGKDGYT

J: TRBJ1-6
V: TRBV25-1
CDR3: ASSEGDRTNSPLH

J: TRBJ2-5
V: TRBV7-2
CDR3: ASSESGLRPQETQY

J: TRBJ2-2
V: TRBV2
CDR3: ASSALTGSGELF

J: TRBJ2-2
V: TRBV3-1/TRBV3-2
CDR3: ASSQAGGTNTGELF

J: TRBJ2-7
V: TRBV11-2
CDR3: ASSLGLQYEQY

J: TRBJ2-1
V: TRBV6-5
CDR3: ASRGQNYNEQF

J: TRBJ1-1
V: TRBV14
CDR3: ASSQGTGTPEAF

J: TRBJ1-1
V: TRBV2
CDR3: ASNTGQAGNEAF

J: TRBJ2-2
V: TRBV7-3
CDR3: ASCSGANTGELF

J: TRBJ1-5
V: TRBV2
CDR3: ASSLTPMTGGKPQH

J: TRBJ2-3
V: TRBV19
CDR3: ASSKGASTDTQY

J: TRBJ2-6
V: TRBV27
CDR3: ASRRVDRGALSGANVLT

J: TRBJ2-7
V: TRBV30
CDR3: AWSLTGNVYEQY

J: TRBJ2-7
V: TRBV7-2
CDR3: ASSLFELAGYEQY